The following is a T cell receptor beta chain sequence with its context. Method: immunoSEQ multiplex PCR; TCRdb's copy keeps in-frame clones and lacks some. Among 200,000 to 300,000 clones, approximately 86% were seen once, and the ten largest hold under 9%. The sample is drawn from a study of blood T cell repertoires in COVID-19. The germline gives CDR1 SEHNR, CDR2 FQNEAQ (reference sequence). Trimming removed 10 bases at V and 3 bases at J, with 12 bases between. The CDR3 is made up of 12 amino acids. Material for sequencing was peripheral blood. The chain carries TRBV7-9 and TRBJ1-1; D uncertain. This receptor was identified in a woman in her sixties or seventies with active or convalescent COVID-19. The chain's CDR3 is CATSAGDTEAFF. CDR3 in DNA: TGTGCCACCTCGGCAGGCGACACTGAAGCTTTCTTT.